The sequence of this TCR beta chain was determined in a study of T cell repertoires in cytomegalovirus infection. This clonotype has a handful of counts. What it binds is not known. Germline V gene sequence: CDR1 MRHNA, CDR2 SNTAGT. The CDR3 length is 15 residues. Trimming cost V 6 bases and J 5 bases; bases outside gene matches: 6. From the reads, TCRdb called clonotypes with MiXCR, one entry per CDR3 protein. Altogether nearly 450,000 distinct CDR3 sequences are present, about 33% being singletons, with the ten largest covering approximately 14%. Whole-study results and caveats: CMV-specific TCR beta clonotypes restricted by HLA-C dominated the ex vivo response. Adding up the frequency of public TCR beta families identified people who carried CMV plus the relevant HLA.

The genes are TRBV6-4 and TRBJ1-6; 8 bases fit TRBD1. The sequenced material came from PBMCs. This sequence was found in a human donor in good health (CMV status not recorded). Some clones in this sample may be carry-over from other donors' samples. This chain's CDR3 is CASSRQGKNNSPLHF. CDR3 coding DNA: TGTGCCAGCAGCCGACAGGGGAAAAATAATTCACCCCTCCACTTT.